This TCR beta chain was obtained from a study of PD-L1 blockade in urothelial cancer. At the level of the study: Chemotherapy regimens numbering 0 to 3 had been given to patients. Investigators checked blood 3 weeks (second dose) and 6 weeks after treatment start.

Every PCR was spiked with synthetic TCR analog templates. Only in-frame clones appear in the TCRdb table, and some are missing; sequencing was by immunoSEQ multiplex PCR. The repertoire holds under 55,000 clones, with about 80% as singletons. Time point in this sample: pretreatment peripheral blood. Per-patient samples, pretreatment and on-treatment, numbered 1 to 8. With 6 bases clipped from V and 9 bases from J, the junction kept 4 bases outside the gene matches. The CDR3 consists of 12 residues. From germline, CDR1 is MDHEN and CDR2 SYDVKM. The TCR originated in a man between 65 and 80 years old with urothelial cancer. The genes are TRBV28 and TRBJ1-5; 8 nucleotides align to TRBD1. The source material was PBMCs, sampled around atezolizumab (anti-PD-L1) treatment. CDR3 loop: CASSRTGRPQHF. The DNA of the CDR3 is TGTGCCAGCAGCAGGACAGGGCGGCCCCAGCATTTT.